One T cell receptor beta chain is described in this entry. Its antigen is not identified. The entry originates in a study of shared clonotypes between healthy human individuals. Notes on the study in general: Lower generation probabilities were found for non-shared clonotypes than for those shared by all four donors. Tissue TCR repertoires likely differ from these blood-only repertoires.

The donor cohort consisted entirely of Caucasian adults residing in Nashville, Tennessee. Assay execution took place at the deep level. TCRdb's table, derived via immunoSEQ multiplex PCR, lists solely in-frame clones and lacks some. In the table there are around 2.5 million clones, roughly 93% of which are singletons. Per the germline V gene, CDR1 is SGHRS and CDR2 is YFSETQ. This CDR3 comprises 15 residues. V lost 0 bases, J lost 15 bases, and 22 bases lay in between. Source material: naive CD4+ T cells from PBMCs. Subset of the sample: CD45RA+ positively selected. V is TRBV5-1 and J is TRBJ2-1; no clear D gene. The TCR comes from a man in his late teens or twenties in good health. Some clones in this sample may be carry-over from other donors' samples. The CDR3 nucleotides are TGCGCCAGCAGCTTGGTTCCGGACGTAGAAGAGCAGTCGTTCTTC. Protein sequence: CASSLVPDVEEQSFF.